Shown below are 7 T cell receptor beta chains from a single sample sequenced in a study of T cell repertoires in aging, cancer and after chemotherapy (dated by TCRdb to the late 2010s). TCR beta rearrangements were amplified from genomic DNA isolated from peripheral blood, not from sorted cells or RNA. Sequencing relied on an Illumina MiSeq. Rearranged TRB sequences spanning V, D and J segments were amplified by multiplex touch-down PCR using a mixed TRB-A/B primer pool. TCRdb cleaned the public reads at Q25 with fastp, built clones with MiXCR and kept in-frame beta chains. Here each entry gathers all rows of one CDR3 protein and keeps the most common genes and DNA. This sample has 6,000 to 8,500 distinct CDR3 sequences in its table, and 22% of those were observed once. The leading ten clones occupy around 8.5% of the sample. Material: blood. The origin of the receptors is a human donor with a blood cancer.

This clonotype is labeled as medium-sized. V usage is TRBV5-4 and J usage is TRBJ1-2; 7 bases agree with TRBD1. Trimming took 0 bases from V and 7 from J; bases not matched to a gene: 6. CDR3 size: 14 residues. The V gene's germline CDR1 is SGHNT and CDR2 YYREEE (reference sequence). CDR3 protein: CASSLVQGGGGYTF. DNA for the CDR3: TGTGCCAGCAGCTTGGTGCAGGGGGGAGGTGGCTACACCTTC.

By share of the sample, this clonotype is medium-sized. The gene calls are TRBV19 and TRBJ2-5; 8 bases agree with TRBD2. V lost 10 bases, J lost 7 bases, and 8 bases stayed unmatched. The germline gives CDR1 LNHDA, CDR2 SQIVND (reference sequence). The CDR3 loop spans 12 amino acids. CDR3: CATDSGEGTQYF. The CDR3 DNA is TGTGCCACAGATAGCGGGGAGGGGACCCAGTACTTC.

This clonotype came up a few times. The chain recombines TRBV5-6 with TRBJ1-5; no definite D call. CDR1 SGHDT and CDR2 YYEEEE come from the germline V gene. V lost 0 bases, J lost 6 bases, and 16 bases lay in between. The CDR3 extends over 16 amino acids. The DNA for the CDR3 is TGTGCCAGCAGCTTGGGTGGAGCCCCGGAGAGTCAGCCCCAGCATTTT. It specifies CASSLGGAPESQPQHF.

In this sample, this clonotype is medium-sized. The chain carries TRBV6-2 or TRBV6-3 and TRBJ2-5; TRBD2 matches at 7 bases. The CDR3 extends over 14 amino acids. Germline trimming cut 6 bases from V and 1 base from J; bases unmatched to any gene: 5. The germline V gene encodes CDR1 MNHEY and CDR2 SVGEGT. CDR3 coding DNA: TGTGCCAGCAGAGAAGCGGGGACCCAAGAGACCCAGTACTTC. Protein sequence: CASREAGTQETQYF.

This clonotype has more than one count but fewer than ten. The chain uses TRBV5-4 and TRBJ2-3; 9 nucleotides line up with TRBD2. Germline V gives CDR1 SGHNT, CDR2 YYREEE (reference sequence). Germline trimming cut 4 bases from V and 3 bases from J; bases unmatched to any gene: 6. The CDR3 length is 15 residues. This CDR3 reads CASSGRTSATDTQYF. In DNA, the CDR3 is TGTGCCAGCAGCGGTCGGACTAGCGCAACAGATACGCAGTATTTT.

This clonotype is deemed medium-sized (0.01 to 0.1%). CDR3 nucleotides: TGTGCCACCAGCAGAGATCCCTCTGGAAACACCATATATTTT. Its protein product is CATSRDPSGNTIYF. The rearrangement uses TRBV15 and TRBJ1-3, with D unresolved. CDR3 length equals 14 residues. V was shortened by 0 bases and J by 0 bases, with 3 bases between the two germline ends. Per germline, CDR1 LNHNV and CDR2 YYDKDF (reference sequence).

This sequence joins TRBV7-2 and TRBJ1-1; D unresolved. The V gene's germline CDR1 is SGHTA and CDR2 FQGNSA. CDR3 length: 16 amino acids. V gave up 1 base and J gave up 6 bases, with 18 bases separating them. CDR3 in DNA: TGTGCCAGCAGCTTAGTAGTTTGGGGATCGGCCGCTGAAGCTTTCTTT. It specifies CASSLVVWGSAAEAFF.